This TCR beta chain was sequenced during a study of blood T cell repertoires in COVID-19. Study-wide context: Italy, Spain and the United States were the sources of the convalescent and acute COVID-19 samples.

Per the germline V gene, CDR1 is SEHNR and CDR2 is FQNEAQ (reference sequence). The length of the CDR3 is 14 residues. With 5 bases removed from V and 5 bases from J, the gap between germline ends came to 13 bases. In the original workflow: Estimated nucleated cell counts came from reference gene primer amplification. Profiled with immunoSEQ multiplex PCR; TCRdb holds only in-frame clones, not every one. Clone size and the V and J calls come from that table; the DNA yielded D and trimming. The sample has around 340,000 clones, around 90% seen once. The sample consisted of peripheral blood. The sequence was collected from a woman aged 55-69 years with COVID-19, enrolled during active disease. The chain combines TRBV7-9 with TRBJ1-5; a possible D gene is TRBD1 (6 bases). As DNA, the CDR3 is TGTGCCAGCAGCGCACAGGGCGATGATCAGCCCCAGCATTTT. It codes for CASSAQGDDQPQHF.